This record concerns one T cell receptor (beta chain) sequence. The sample holds many counts of this clonotype. What this receptor recognizes is not known. Per-nucleotide qualities are absent, and no much larger clonotype sits a single base away. Based on the germline V gene, the CDR1 and CDR2 sequences are SGHRS and YFSETQ. Counted from cysteine to phenylalanine, this CDR3 has 15 amino acids. Only the CDR3 part of the read is kept: 45 bases, read in frame from the first base. V gives up 4 bases and J gives up 4 bases, and the segment between their germline ends measures 16 bases. This specimen's treatment or condition label, per the study, means: live attenuated yellow fever vaccine strain. Two biological replicates of bulk PBMCs were collected at each blood-draw timepoint. A standard Ficoll-Paque protocol was used to isolate PBMCs from peripheral blood. TriZol was used to extract RNA from bulk PBMCs, from CD4 and CD8 fractions, and from dextramer-positive and dextramer-negative fractions.

This sample is part of a study of T cells after yellow fever vaccination (dated by TCRdb to the late 2010s). Regarding the research as a whole: The SMART-Seq v4 Ultra Low Input RNA kit was used to prepare libraries from fractions with low cell numbers. To follow T-cell clones before and after both primary and booster YFV17D yellow fever vaccination, bulk TCR alpha and beta repertoires underwent longitudinal sequencing. The cohort comprised two healthy male donors, one aged 18 to 30 and one aged 30 to 39 years. Blood was drawn at multiple timepoints before and after primary and secondary immunization, with bulk PBMC replicates and cell subsets isolated. The full study reports these points: A small share of clonotypes occurred in both CD4 and CD8 compartments, likely arising from convergent recombination. Computational filtering was required because FACS-sorted repertoires could contain abundant contaminating clonotypes from the bulk population. Compared with the primary T-cell response, the secondary T-cell response was faster but weaker, reaching its peak on day 5 rather than on day 15. Because only a couple of donors were included in the study, the extent to which the findings can be generalized is limited. Most clones expanded after primary vaccination were re-detected after the booster (almost 98% of CD4 and approximately 89% of CD8), suggesting broad memory maintenance.

For sequencing, an Illumina NovaSeq 6000 was employed. TCR cDNA was made using 5'RACE template switching, a step that added a universal primer site and unique molecular identifiers. Priming of cDNA synthesis was performed from both the TCR alpha and TCR beta constant segments. Libraries were amplified in two PCR steps, with sample barcodes and sequencing adapters added in the second step. Sequencing of libraries was done on Illumina HiSeq 2500 (2x100 bp) or NovaSeq (2x150 bp). The authors' analysis ran thus. MIGEC handled demultiplexing of reads and collapsing into UMI consensus sequences, while MiXCR performed V(D)J alignment. Vaccine-responding clonotypes were defined with edgeR using replicate PBMC samples, requiring FDR below 0.01 and a log2 fold change above 5 up to day 15. Each bulk clonotype was labeled CD4 or CD8 based on which sequenced repertoire, CD4 or CD8, contained the clonotype at higher abundance. TCRdb applied fastp at Q25 and MiXCR to the public reads, then kept only in-frame beta chains. CDR3 protein sequences are deduplicated, and each keeps its most common genes and DNA. The V and J calls shown here were made by TCRdb, not taken from the authors' results. This sample lists over 300,000 distinct CDR3 sequences; approximately 3.9% were detected once. 23% of the sample comes from the top ten.

The clonotype comes from a man between 18 and 29 years old who received the YFV17D yellow fever vaccine. This specimen was PBMCs, taken on the day of the yellow fever booster vaccination. The chain is made from TRBV5-1 and TRBJ2-3; TRBD2 is possibly the D segment (6 matching bases). The DNA sequence reads TGCGCCAGCAGCCGAAGCCTGGGACTGTCAGATACGCAGTATTTT. Translation gives CASSRSLGLSDTQYF.